A selection of T cell receptor beta chains follows, all from one sample in a study of blood T cell repertoires in COVID-19. The data were produced by immunoSEQ multiplex PCR, yet TCRdb's version contains in-frame clones alone and is incomplete. This table holds fewer than 200,000 clones, around 90% found once. Sequencing was done on a sample of peripheral blood. These receptors were collected from a man in his forties with active or convalescent COVID-19. Both conserved end residues are part of each CDR3. A D gene is named only where the DNA matches it firmly. Only some rows state a clone size, as once, few, many or a class for expanded clones.

TRBV30	TRBJ1-1	TRBD1	-	CAWSSRGQGSDAFF	TGTGCCTGGAGTTCCAGGGGACAGGGCTCTGACGCTTTCTTT
TRBV9	TRBJ2-4	-	-	CASSVDNGRNIQYF	TGTGCCAGCAGCGTAGATAATGGGAGGAACATTCAGTACTTC
TRBV7-2	TRBJ2-2	-	-	CASSSDSPGELFF	TGTGCCAGCAGCTCCGACAGTCCCGGGGAGCTGTTTTTT
TRBV15	TRBJ2-3	-	once	CATSRGGGVTDTQYF	TGTGCCACCAGCAGAGGAGGCGGGGTGACAGATACGCAGTATTTT
TRBV7-8	TRBJ1-6	-	-	CASRLTGTLFSPLHF	TGTGCCAGCAGGCTAACAGGGACGCTTTTTTCACCCCTCCACTTT
TRBV28	TRBJ2-5	TRBD1	-	CASSKGTGEVRKTQYF	TGTGCCAGCAGTAAGGGGACAGGGGAGGTCCGGAAGACCCAGTACTTC
TRBV19	TRBJ1-1	-	few	CASSRTDMNTEAFF	TGTGCCAGTAGTAGGACAGACATGAACACTGAAGCTTTCTTT
TRBV4-1	TRBJ1-1	-	-	CASSQEAGNTEAFF	TGCGCCAGCAGCCAAGAGGCAGGGAACACTGAAGCTTTCTTT
TRBV7-3	TRBJ1-2	TRBD1	-	CASSQRQGTGGYTF	TGTGCCAGCAGCCAGAGACAGGGTACGGGTGGCTACACCTTC
TRBV11-3	TRBJ2-7	TRBD1	few	CASSLERFGGQGSYEQYF	TGTGCCAGCAGCTTAGAAAGGTTTGGGGGACAGGGATCCTACGAGCAGTACTTC
TRBV4-2	TRBJ2-7	-	once	CASSQEYRGGAYEQYF	TGTGCCAGCAGCCAAGAATACAGGGGAGGTGCCTACGAGCAGTACTTC
TRBV5-6	TRBJ1-4	-	few	CASSLGREATNEKLFF	TGTGCCAGCAGCTTGGGGAGGGAGGCAACTAATGAAAAACTGTTTTTT
TRBV7-9	TRBJ2-1	TRBD1	-	CASSIRTGWYEQFF	TGTGCCAGCAGCATACGGACAGGGTGGTATGAGCAGTTCTTC
TRBV10-3	TRBJ1-3	-	-	CAITGGGGNTIYF	TGTGCCATCACTGGGGGGGGTGGAAACACCATATATTTT
TRBV7-9	TRBJ1-2	TRBD1	-	CASSWATGVDYGYTF	TGTGCCAGCAGCTGGGCAACAGGGGTTGACTATGGCTACACCTTC
TRBV4-2	TRBJ1-2	-	-	CASSYPETGYGYTF	TGTGCCAGCAGCTATCCAGAGACGGGTTATGGCTACACCTTC
TRBV30	TRBJ1-4	-	-	CAWSFQGKGEKLFF	TGTGCCTGGAGTTTCCAGGGGAAGGGTGAAAAACTGTTTTTT
TRBV5-4	TRBJ2-2	-	-	CASSTGSRELFF	TGTGCCAGCAGCACGGGGTCCCGGGAGCTGTTTTTT
TRBV7-9	TRBJ2-7	TRBD1	-	CASTDRGGSEQYF	TGTGCCAGCACTGACAGGGGGGGATCCGAGCAGTACTTC
TRBV7-9	TRBJ2-4	TRBD1	once	CASTWDRGLAKNIQYF	TGTGCCAGCACCTGGGACAGGGGGCTAGCCAAAAACATTCAGTACTTC
TRBV15	TRBJ2-7	-	-	CATSRDAGNYEQYF	TGTGCCACCAGCAGAGATGCAGGGAACTACGAGCAGTACTTC
TRBV5-4	TRBJ2-7	-	-	CASSLPGTLSEQYF	TGTGCCAGCAGCTTGCCCGGGACTCTTTCCGAGCAGTACTTC
TRBV3-1/TRBV3-2	TRBJ1-2	-	-	CASSQGSGFDYGYTF	TGTGCCAGCAGCCAAGGTTCAGGGTTTGACTATGGCTACACCTTC